The rows below give T cell receptor beta chains drawn from one sample of a study of blood T cells in healthy people across ages. TCRdb redid the calling of the 5' RACE reads with MiXCR, one entry per CDR3 protein. This table has approximately 1,700,000 distinct CDR3 sequences, 30% to 40% appearing once. Sequencing used blood. These receptors were collected from a human donor in good health. The CDR3 runs from the conserved cysteine through the conserved F or W. Fields, in order: V gene, J gene, clone size, D gene, CDR3 DNA, CDR3 protein. D genes are given only for firm matches. Clone size appears in some rows only: once, few, many, or a class for an expanded clone.

>TRBV7-2|TRBJ2-5|.|.
TGTGCCAGCAACCGACGCGGGGCCCCAGAGACCCAGTACTTC
CASNRRGAPETQYF
>TRBV20-1|TRBJ1-5|few|TRBD1
TGCAGTGCTAGAGATCGGTTGACAGGGGGGATCGGCAATCAGCCCCAGCATTTT
CSARDRLTGGIGNQPQHF
>TRBV20-1|TRBJ2-4|few|.
TGCAGTGCTACACGGGACTTGTTCATTCAGTACTTC
CSATRDLFIQYF
>TRBV9|TRBJ1-1|many|TRBD1
TGTGCCAGCAGCGCGACAGGGGGGCACACTGAAGCTTTCTTT
CASSATGGHTEAFF
>TRBV28|TRBJ1-1|.|.
TGTGCCAGCAGTTTTCGAGCGGGAAGTAGGGACACTGAAGCTTTCTTT
CASSFRAGSRDTEAFF
>TRBV30|TRBJ1-2|few|TRBD1
TGTGCCTTACAGGGGGTCGGCTACACCTTC
CALQGVGYTF
>TRBV24-1|TRBJ2-7|.|TRBD2
TGTGCCACCAGTGATCCCGGGGGGTTCTACGAGCAGTACTTC
CATSDPGGFYEQYF
>TRBV2|TRBJ2-7|.|TRBD2
TGTGCCAGCAGTGAAACGGGACTAGCGGGGGAGCTCCCCTACGAGCAGTACTTC
CASSETGLAGELPYEQYF
>TRBV20-1|TRBJ2-7|few|.
TGCAGTGCTTCCCCAGGGTACTTCACCTACGAGCAGTACTTC
CSASPGYFTYEQYF
>TRBV7-9|TRBJ2-3|few|TRBD1
TGTGCCAGCAGCCCAACAGGGGGGCTACGCACAGATACGCAGTATTTT
CASSPTGGLRTDTQYF
>TRBV18|TRBJ2-2|.|.
TGTGCCAGCTCACAGGGAGTCGGGGAGCTGTTTTTT
CASSQGVGELFF
>TRBV4-3|TRBJ1-5|.|.
TGCGCCAGCAGCAAAGAAACCCGGGAGCCCCAGCATTTT
CASSKETREPQHF
>TRBV7-9|TRBJ2-7|few|.
TGTGCCAGCAGCTTTTTCGCCGGGTCAACCTACGAGCAGTACTTC
CASSFFAGSTYEQYF
>TRBV19|TRBJ2-5|.|.
TGTGCCAGTAGTATGACGAACCGGGAGACCCAGTACTTC
CASSMTNRETQYF
>TRBV20-1|TRBJ1-1|few|TRBD1
TGCAGTGCTGGCCGACAGGGGGGCACTGAAGCTTTCTTT
CSAGRQGGTEAFF
>TRBV4-1|TRBJ1-2|.|.
TGCGTCAGCAGCCAAGATAGCTATGGCTACACCTTC
CVSSQDSYGYTF
>TRBV29-1|TRBJ2-6|few|TRBD1
TGTAGCGTTGTGACAGGGTTTGGGGCTGGGACCAACGTCCTGACTTTC
CSVVTGFGAGTNVLTF
>TRBV20-1|TRBJ2-7|.|.
TGCAGTGCTAGTCGGGGGAGGTACGGCGAGCAGTACTTC
CSASRGRYGEQYF
>TRBV5-6|TRBJ2-1|once|TRBD1
TGTGCCAGCAGCCAAGGGGGCTACGGGCGGATTGAGCAGTTCTTC
CASSQGGYGRIEQFF